These T cell receptor beta chains were read from a single sample in a study of Ad26.COV2.S vaccination and SARS-CoV-2 variants. Assay: immunoSEQ multiplex PCR; the TCRdb copy retains only in-frame clones and omits some. The sample lists 300,000 to 350,000 clones, about 90% occurring once. The sample consisted of peripheral blood, taken in a trial of Ad26.COV2.S vaccine versus placebo. The source of these receptors is a person aged 18 to 59 who received the Ad26.COV2.S COVID-19 vaccine or a placebo. CDR3s include the opening cysteine and the closing phenylalanine or tryptophan. Fields, in order: J gene, clone size, V gene, D gene, CDR3 protein, CDR3 DNA. A D gene is named only where the DNA matches it firmly. Expanded clones get a size class; other rows say once, few or many, or leave the size out.

>TRBJ2-1|-|TRBV24-1|TRBD1
CATSDPRTGYEQFF
TGTGCCACCAGTGATCCCAGGACAGGGTATGAGCAGTTCTTC
>TRBJ2-1|-|TRBV19|TRBD1
CASSPGQGYNEQFF
TGTGCCAGTTCCCCGGGACAGGGGTACAATGAGCAGTTCTTC
>TRBJ1-2|-|TRBV4-1|TRBD1
CASSQDPGQGPNYGYTF
TGCGCCAGCAGCCAAGACCCCGGACAGGGGCCTAACTATGGCTACACCTTC
>TRBJ1-4|-|TRBV3-1/TRBV3-2|-
CASSQELPGSNEKLFF
TGTGCCAGCAGCCAAGAACTCCCGGGAAGCAATGAAAAACTGTTTTTT
>TRBJ1-3|-|TRBV11-2|-
CASSLASSDSSGNTIYF
TGTGCCAGCAGCTTAGCCTCGTCAGACTCATCTGGAAACACCATATATTTT
>TRBJ1-3|-|TRBV19|-
CASSIDAASGNTIYF
TGTGCCAGTAGTATAGATGCAGCCTCTGGAAACACCATATATTTT
>TRBJ2-1|-|TRBV2|-
CASSGYSSSYNEQFF
TGTGCCAGCAGTGGATACTCTTCCTCGTACAATGAGCAGTTCTTC
>TRBJ1-1|-|TRBV9|TRBD1
CASSVATGSLGTEAFF
TGTGCCAGCAGCGTAGCGACAGGGTCGTTGGGCACTGAAGCTTTCTTT
>TRBJ1-6|-|TRBV5-1|-
CASSTRTEAYNSPLHF
TGCGCCAGCAGCACCCGGACAGAAGCCTATAATTCACCCCTCCACTTT
>TRBJ1-2|-|TRBV3-1/TRBV3-2|TRBD1
CASSQRTDRGGRGYTF
TGTGCCAGCAGCCAGAGAACGGACAGGGGAGGCAGAGGCTACACCTTC
>TRBJ2-1|-|TRBV3-1/TRBV3-2|TRBD2
CASSQDVSGLASNEQFF
TGTGCCAGCAGCCAAGACGTATCGGGACTAGCGTCCAATGAGCAGTTCTTC
>TRBJ2-2|-|TRBV4-1|-
CASSLNRGATGELFF
TGCGCCAGCAGCCTAAATAGGGGGGCAACCGGGGAGCTGTTTTTT
>TRBJ2-7|-|TRBV18|-
CASSGSAEYYEQYF
TGTGCCAGCTCCGGCTCCGCCGAGTACTACGAGCAGTACTTC
>TRBJ1-5|once|TRBV6-5|-
CASSYSGDQPQHF
TGTGCCAGCAGTTACTCAGGGGATCAGCCCCAGCATTTT
>TRBJ2-5|-|TRBV3-1/TRBV3-2|TRBD2
CASSQVYVGASGVWKETQYF
TGTGCCAGCAGCCAAGTCTATGTCGGCGCTAGCGGGGTTTGGAAGGAGACCCAGTACTTC
>TRBJ2-1|-|TRBV4-1|-
CASSQDLGARNEQFF
TGCGCCAGCAGCCAAGATTTGGGCGCCCGGAATGAGCAGTTCTTC
>TRBJ2-3|-|TRBV6-2/TRBV6-3|TRBD2
CASSYTALAGVPTDTQYF
TGTGCCAGCAGTTATACCGCTCTAGCGGGAGTACCCACAGATACGCAGTATTTT
>TRBJ2-2|-|TRBV29-1|-
CSVDSNTGELFF
TGCAGCGTTGATTCGAACACCGGGGAGCTGTTTTTT
>TRBJ1-1|-|TRBV27|TRBD1
CASKPGQGYTEAFF
TGTGCCAGCAAACCGGGACAGGGGTATACTGAAGCTTTCTTT
>TRBJ1-6|-|TRBV27|TRBD1
CASSLSIWDSPDSPLHF
TGTGCCAGCAGTTTATCCATTTGGGACAGCCCCGATTCACCCCTCCACTTT
>TRBJ1-2|-|TRBV6-2/TRBV6-3|TRBD1
CASSGPGQGSNGYTF
TGTGCCAGCAGTGGACCCGGACAGGGAAGTAATGGCTACACCTTC
>TRBJ2-3|-|TRBV7-6|TRBD2
CASSSRGAGVDTQYF
TGTGCCAGCAGTTCGCGGGGCGCGGGAGTGGATACGCAGTATTTT
>TRBJ1-1|-|TRBV18|-
CASSPGNTEAFF
TGTGCCAGCTCACCGGGAAACACTGAAGCTTTCTTT
>TRBJ1-1|-|TRBV7-9|-
CASSLIGEAFF
TGTGCCAGCAGCTTAATTGGTGAAGCTTTCTTT
>TRBJ1-1|-|TRBV7-9|-
CASSAPPPGTGGDEAFF
TGTGCCAGCAGTGCACCCCCTCCCGGGACTGGGGGGGATGAAGCTTTCTTT
>TRBJ1-5|-|TRBV7-2|-
CASKQGLNQPQHF
TGTGCCAGCAAACAGGGCCTAAATCAGCCCCAGCATTTT
>TRBJ2-1|-|TRBV4-2|TRBD2
CASSLLASGYGVFPYNEQFF
TGTGCCAGCAGTCTATTGGCTAGCGGTTATGGTGTTTTCCCCTACAATGAGCAGTTCTTC
>TRBJ2-1|few|TRBV27|-
CASSFRTYNEQFF
TGTGCCAGCAGTTTTAGGACCTACAATGAGCAGTTCTTC
>TRBJ1-4|-|TRBV19|-
CASSNGNPATNEKLFF
TGTGCCAGTAGTAACGGAAACCCCGCAACTAATGAAAAACTGTTTTTT
>TRBJ2-1|-|TRBV5-4|-
CASSLVPSGGGLGEQFF
TGTGCCAGCAGCTTGGTCCCAAGCGGCGGGGGCCTGGGTGAGCAGTTCTTC
>TRBJ2-1|-|TRBV11-3|-
CASSSRQGGYYNEQFF
TGTGCCAGCAGCTCCCGACAGGGAGGCTACTACAATGAGCAGTTCTTC
>TRBJ2-5|-|TRBV2|-
CASSVRGWGPSAETQYF
TGTGCCAGCAGTGTGAGAGGGTGGGGCCCCTCAGCGGAGACCCAGTACTTC
>TRBJ1-1|-|TRBV6-6|-
CASSYAGGTTEAFF
TGTGCCAGCAGTTACGCAGGAGGGACCACTGAAGCTTTCTTT
>TRBJ1-1|-|TRBV13|-
CASSLPQGPQAEAFF
TGTGCCAGCAGCCTCCCCCAGGGGCCCCAAGCTGAAGCTTTCTTT
>TRBJ1-5|few|TRBV18|TRBD1
CASSPNTGGNQPQHF
TGTGCCAGCTCACCGAATACAGGGGGCAATCAGCCCCAGCATTTT
>TRBJ1-1|-|TRBV2|-
CASRGLPNTEAFF
TGTGCCAGCAGGGGACTGCCGAACACTGAAGCTTTCTTT
>TRBJ2-5|-|TRBV7-3|-
CASSPGGKETQYF
TGTGCCAGCAGCCCAGGGGGGAAAGAGACCCAGTACTTC
>TRBJ2-2|-|TRBV3-1/TRBV3-2|-
CASSQEGRRVSNTGELFF
TGTGCCAGCAGCCAAGAAGGGCGGAGGGTCTCGAACACCGGGGAGCTGTTTTTT
>TRBJ1-1|-|TRBV30|-
CAWSSSWGTEAFF
TGTGCCTGGTCCTCCAGCTGGGGCACTGAAGCTTTCTTT
>TRBJ1-1|-|TRBV11-2|-
CASSLTDPNTEAFF
TGTGCCAGCAGCTTAACAGACCCGAACACTGAAGCTTTCTTT
>TRBJ2-1|-|TRBV6-5|TRBD1
CASSYNAGGVRNEQFF
TGTGCCAGCAGTTACAACGCAGGGGGCGTCAGGAATGAGCAGTTCTTC
>TRBJ1-1|few|TRBV4-3|-
CASSQERGGSATEAFF
TGCGCCAGCAGCCAAGAAAGGGGAGGGTCGGCCACTGAAGCTTTCTTT
>TRBJ1-5|-|TRBV6-5|-
CASRGSNQPQHF
TGTGCCAGCAGGGGGTCCAATCAGCCCCAGCATTTT
>TRBJ1-2|-|TRBV2|-
CASSEVQAPEGDGYTF
TGTGCCAGCAGTGAAGTCCAGGCCCCCGAGGGGGATGGCTACACCTTC
>TRBJ2-7|once|TRBV6-2/TRBV6-3|-
CASSPNKGYEQYF
TGTGCCAGCAGCCCAAACAAGGGGTACGAGCAGTACTTC
>TRBJ2-2|-|TRBV2|-
CASRDSSNTGELFF
TGTGCCAGCAGGGACAGTTCGAACACCGGGGAGCTGTTTTTT
>TRBJ2-6|-|TRBV5-1|-
CASSLAGANVLTF
TGCGCCAGCAGCTTGGCTGGGGCCAACGTCCTGACTTTC
>TRBJ2-1|once|TRBV4-3|-
CASSQTHFSLGDPYNEQFF
TGCGCCAGCAGCCAAACGCACTTTTCTTTGGGGGACCCCTACAATGAGCAGTTCTTC
>TRBJ2-3|-|TRBV12-5|-
CASGTGTDTQYF
TGTGCTAGTGGTACAGGGACAGATACGCAGTATTTT
>TRBJ1-1|-|TRBV7-2|-
CASSLFGTEAFF
TGTGCCAGCAGCTTATTCGGCACTGAAGCTTTCTTT
>TRBJ1-2|once|TRBV6-2/TRBV6-3|-
CASSYGLGGPDYGYTF
TGTGCCAGCAGTTACGGATTGGGGGGGCCCGACTATGGCTACACCTTC
>TRBJ1-1|-|TRBV25-1|-
CASSIISGQPNTEAFF
TGTGCCAGCAGTATCATCTCGGGACAACCGAACACTGAAGCTTTCTTT
>TRBJ1-5|-|TRBV2|-
CASSEAQPQPQHF
TGTGCCAGCAGTGAAGCGCAGCCTCAGCCCCAGCATTTT
>TRBJ1-5|-|TRBV6-6|-
CASSYNQPQHF
TGTGCCAGCAGTTACAATCAGCCCCAGCATTTT